A selection of T cell receptor beta chains follows, all from one sample in a study of long-term antiretroviral therapy in people with HIV. TCRdb keeps only in-frame clones here, not all; method: immunoSEQ multiplex PCR. The sample has around 26,000 clones; more than 75% are singletons. This specimen was unsorted PBMCs, taken 2.9 years after starting antiretroviral therapy. The receptors were sampled from a middle-aged man with HIV. CDR3s include the opening cysteine and the closing phenylalanine or tryptophan. The D gene is left open where the match is weak. Expanded clones get a size class; other rows say once, few or many, or leave the size out.

abundance: -; d_gene: TRBD1; v_gene: TRBV15; j_gene: TRBJ1-5; CDR3nt: TGTGCCACCAGCAGCCAGGACAGGGATCATCAGCCCCAGCATTTT; CDR3aa: CATSSQDRDHQPQHF
abundance: -; d_gene: -; v_gene: TRBV13; j_gene: TRBJ2-6; CDR3nt: TGTGCCAGCAGCTTAGCAGGGACTGGGGCCAACGTCCTGACTTTC; CDR3aa: CASSLAGTGANVLTF
abundance: -; d_gene: -; v_gene: TRBV28; j_gene: TRBJ1-1; CDR3nt: -; CDR3aa: CASSSSGNGFVDTEAFF
abundance: -; d_gene: TRBD1; v_gene: TRBV6-5; j_gene: TRBJ1-1; CDR3nt: TGTGCCAGCAGTCCCCTGGGACAGGCGAACACTGAAGCTTTCTTT; CDR3aa: CASSPLGQANTEAFF
abundance: -; d_gene: -; v_gene: TRBV6-5; j_gene: TRBJ2-7; CDR3nt: TGTGCCAGCAGGGGAACGTCGCCCTACGAGCAGTACTTC; CDR3aa: CASRGTSPYEQYF
abundance: -; d_gene: -; v_gene: TRBV10-3; j_gene: TRBJ1-4; CDR3nt: TGTGCCATCAGTGAGTCAGCAGGGAGAAATGAAAAACTGTTTTTT; CDR3aa: CAISESAGRNEKLFF
abundance: -; d_gene: -; v_gene: TRBV30; j_gene: TRBJ1-4; CDR3nt: TGTGCCTGGGGCGTATCAACTAATGAAAAACTGTTTTTT; CDR3aa: CAWGVSTNEKLFF
abundance: once; d_gene: -; v_gene: TRBV27; j_gene: TRBJ2-1; CDR3nt: TGTGCCAGCCGGAGACGTGATGAGCAGTTCTTC; CDR3aa: CASRRRDEQFF
abundance: -; d_gene: -; v_gene: TRBV15; j_gene: TRBJ2-2; CDR3nt: TGTGCCACCAGCAACAGAGGGGGCACCGGGGAGCTGTTTTTT; CDR3aa: CATSNRGGTGELFF
abundance: -; d_gene: -; v_gene: TRBV7-9; j_gene: TRBJ2-1; CDR3nt: TGTGCCAGCAGCTTAGCTCACTACAATGAGCAGTTCTTC; CDR3aa: CASSLAHYNEQFF
abundance: -; d_gene: TRBD1; v_gene: TRBV6-5; j_gene: TRBJ1-2; CDR3nt: TGTGCCAGCAGTTACCAGTCGACAGGGAGGCATGGCTACACCTTC; CDR3aa: CASSYQSTGRHGYTF
abundance: -; d_gene: -; v_gene: TRBV7-3; j_gene: TRBJ2-2; CDR3nt: TGTGCCAGCAGCTTAATCAGCACCGGGGAGCTGTTTTTT; CDR3aa: CASSLISTGELFF
abundance: -; d_gene: -; v_gene: TRBV30; j_gene: TRBJ2-7; CDR3nt: TGTGCCTGGAGTTACGGGGGCGAGCAGTACTTC; CDR3aa: CAWSYGGEQYF
abundance: -; d_gene: -; v_gene: TRBV30; j_gene: TRBJ1-1; CDR3nt: TGTGCCTGGAGTAGAGGTACGGGTGAAGCTTTCTTT; CDR3aa: CAWSRGTGEAFF
abundance: -; d_gene: -; v_gene: TRBV6-5; j_gene: TRBJ2-5; CDR3nt: TGTGCCAGCAGGCGAACAGGGTTGGAGACCCAGTACTTC; CDR3aa: CASRRTGLETQYF
abundance: -; d_gene: -; v_gene: TRBV5-8; j_gene: TRBJ1-3; CDR3nt: TGTGCCAGCAGCTTGCGGCAGGGAGCGGGGTCCCTTCGAAACACCATATATTTT; CDR3aa: CASSLRQGAGSLRNTIYF
abundance: -; d_gene: -; v_gene: TRBV7-2; j_gene: TRBJ1-1; CDR3nt: TGTGCCAGCAGCTTAGCGGGACAGAACACTGAAGCTTTCTTT; CDR3aa: CASSLAGQNTEAFF
abundance: once; d_gene: -; v_gene: TRBV6-6; j_gene: TRBJ2-2; CDR3nt: TGTGCCAGCAGTTTCCAGGTTCACCGGGAGCTGTTTTTT; CDR3aa: CASSFQVHRELFF
abundance: -; d_gene: -; v_gene: TRBV27; j_gene: TRBJ2-3; CDR3nt: TGTGCCAGCAGTTTGCGTGGCGGAAGCACAGATACGCAGTATTTT; CDR3aa: CASSLRGGSTDTQYF
abundance: once; d_gene: -; v_gene: TRBV9; j_gene: TRBJ2-3; CDR3nt: TGTGCCAGCAGCGTAGTCGGGGGGCTAGGAACAGATACGCAGTATTTT; CDR3aa: CASSVVGGLGTDTQYF
abundance: -; d_gene: -; v_gene: TRBV7-9; j_gene: TRBJ1-1; CDR3nt: TGTGCCAGCAGTTACCTAAGGGGCGCGATGAACACTGAAGCTTTCTTT; CDR3aa: CASSYLRGAMNTEAFF
abundance: -; d_gene: TRBD1; v_gene: TRBV4-3; j_gene: TRBJ1-2; CDR3nt: TGCGCCAGCGCTAAACAGGGGGGTCTACCCTACACCTTC; CDR3aa: CASAKQGGLPYTF
abundance: -; d_gene: -; v_gene: TRBV5-4; j_gene: TRBJ1-1; CDR3nt: TGTGCCAGCAGCCCGGAGGGTCCACAGAGGAGCACTGAAGCTTTCTTT; CDR3aa: CASSPEGPQRSTEAFF
abundance: -; d_gene: TRBD1; v_gene: TRBV7-3; j_gene: TRBJ2-1; CDR3nt: TGTGCCAGCAGCTTCGGACAGGGGTACAATGAGCAGTTCTTC; CDR3aa: CASSFGQGYNEQFF
abundance: -; d_gene: TRBD1; v_gene: TRBV18; j_gene: TRBJ2-4; CDR3nt: TGTGCCAGCTCACCCCAGACAGGGGATTTAGCCAAAAACATTCAGTACTTC; CDR3aa: CASSPQTGDLAKNIQYF
abundance: -; d_gene: -; v_gene: TRBV6-6; j_gene: TRBJ2-3; CDR3nt: TGTGCCAGCAGTCCTTACGGGGGCGCATCAGATACGCAGTATTTT; CDR3aa: CASSPYGGASDTQYF
abundance: once; d_gene: -; v_gene: TRBV28; j_gene: TRBJ2-3; CDR3nt: TGTGCCAGCAGTTTAAGGGGCGGGTATAGCACAGATACGCAGTATTTT; CDR3aa: CASSLRGGYSTDTQYF
abundance: -; d_gene: TRBD2; v_gene: TRBV27; j_gene: TRBJ2-3; CDR3nt: TGTGCCAGCAGTTTATCGAGTAGAAGACTAGCGGCGGATACGCAGTATTTT; CDR3aa: CASSLSSRRLAADTQYF
abundance: -; d_gene: -; v_gene: TRBV30; j_gene: TRBJ1-1; CDR3nt: TGTGCCTGGAGCGGACTTGCACAGGGTTTAACTGAAGCTTTCTTT; CDR3aa: CAWSGLAQGLTEAFF
abundance: -; d_gene: -; v_gene: TRBV6-5; j_gene: TRBJ1-2; CDR3nt: TGTGCCAGCAGTTACTTGGCTTACGCAAAGGTTGGCTACACCTTC; CDR3aa: CASSYLAYAKVGYTF
abundance: -; d_gene: -; v_gene: TRBV6-1; j_gene: TRBJ1-6; CDR3nt: TGTGCCAGCAGTGAATGGTATAATTCACCCCTCCACTTT; CDR3aa: CASSEWYNSPLHF
abundance: -; d_gene: -; v_gene: TRBV5-1; j_gene: TRBJ1-1; CDR3nt: TGCGCCAGCAGCCAGGGACAAATGAACACTGAAGCTTTCTTT; CDR3aa: CASSQGQMNTEAFF
abundance: -; d_gene: -; v_gene: TRBV27; j_gene: TRBJ1-2; CDR3nt: TGTGCCAGCAGTTTGACAGCCCTAAACTATGGCTACACCTTC; CDR3aa: CASSLTALNYGYTF
abundance: -; d_gene: TRBD1; v_gene: TRBV19; j_gene: TRBJ1-1; CDR3nt: TGTGCCAGTAGCCCCACCGGGACAGGGACTTTAACTGAAGCTTTCTTT; CDR3aa: CASSPTGTGTLTEAFF
abundance: -; d_gene: -; v_gene: TRBV7-8; j_gene: TRBJ1-1; CDR3nt: TGTGCCAGCAGCTCCCGCAGTCCAGGGAACACTGAAGCTTTCTTT; CDR3aa: CASSSRSPGNTEAFF